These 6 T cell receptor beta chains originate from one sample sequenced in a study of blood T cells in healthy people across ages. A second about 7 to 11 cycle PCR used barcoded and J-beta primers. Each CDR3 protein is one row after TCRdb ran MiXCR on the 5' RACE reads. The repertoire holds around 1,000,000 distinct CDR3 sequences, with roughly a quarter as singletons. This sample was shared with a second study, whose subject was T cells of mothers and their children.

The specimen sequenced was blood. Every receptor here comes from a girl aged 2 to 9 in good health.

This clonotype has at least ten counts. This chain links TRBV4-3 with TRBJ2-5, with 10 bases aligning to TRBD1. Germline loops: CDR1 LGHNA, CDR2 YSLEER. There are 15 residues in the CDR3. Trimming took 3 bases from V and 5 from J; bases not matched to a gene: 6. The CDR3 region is CASSQGGQGRETQYF. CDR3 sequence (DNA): TGCGCCAGCAGCCAGGGGGGACAGGGGAGGGAGACCCAGTACTTC.

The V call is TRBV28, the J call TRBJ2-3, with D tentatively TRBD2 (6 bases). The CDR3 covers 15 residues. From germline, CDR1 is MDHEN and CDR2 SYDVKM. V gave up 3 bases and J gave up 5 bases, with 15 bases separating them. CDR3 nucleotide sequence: TGTGCCAGCAGTTTCGCGGGGCTGGTGAAAGATACGCAGTATTTT. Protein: CASSFAGLVKDTQYF.

CDR3 protein: CASSPPSGTDRSYNEQFF. DNA of the CDR3: TGTGCCAGCAGCCCCCCTTCTGGGACGGACCGCTCCTACAATGAGCAGTTCTTC. The chain is built from TRBV7-9 and TRBJ2-1, with D perhaps being TRBD1 or TRBD2 (5 bases each). The V end lost 5 bases, the J end lost 0 bases, and 20 bases lay between the germline ends. The CDR3 sequence is 18 residues long. Germline assignment: CDR1 SEHNR and CDR2 FQNEAQ (reference sequence). The full variable domain, completed using reference TRBV7-9 and TRBJ2-1, is DTGVSQNPRHKITKRGQNVTFRCDPISEHNRLYWYRQTLGQGPEFLTYFQNEAQLEKSRLLSDRFSAERPKGSFSTLEIQRTEQGDSAMYLCASSPPSGTDRSYNEQFFGPGTRLTVL.

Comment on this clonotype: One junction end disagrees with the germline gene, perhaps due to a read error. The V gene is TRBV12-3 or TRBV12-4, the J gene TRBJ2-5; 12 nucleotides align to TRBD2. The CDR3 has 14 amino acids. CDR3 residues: CASSLYLAGGNELF. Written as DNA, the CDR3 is TGTGCCAGCAGTTTATACCTAGCGGGAGGGAATGAACTTTTC.

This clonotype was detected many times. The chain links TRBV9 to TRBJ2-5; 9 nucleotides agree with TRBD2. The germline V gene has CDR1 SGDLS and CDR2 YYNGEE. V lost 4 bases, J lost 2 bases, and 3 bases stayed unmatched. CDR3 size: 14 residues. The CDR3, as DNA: TGTGCCAGCAGCTCAGGACTAGCGCAAGAGACCCAGTACTTC. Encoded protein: CASSSGLAQETQYF.

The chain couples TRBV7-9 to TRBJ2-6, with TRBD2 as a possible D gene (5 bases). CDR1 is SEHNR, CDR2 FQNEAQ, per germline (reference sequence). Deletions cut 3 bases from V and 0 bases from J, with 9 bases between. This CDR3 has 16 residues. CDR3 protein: CASSFGGPSGANVLTF. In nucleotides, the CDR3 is TGTGCCAGCAGCTTCGGAGGTCCCTCTGGGGCCAACGTCCTGACTTTC.